Shown below are 28 T cell receptor beta chains from a single sample sequenced in a study of human T cells and chemical hapten exposure. TCRdb ran MiXCR on the 5' RACE reads and lists one entry per CDR3 protein. There are about 140,000 distinct CDR3 sequences in the sample; 3.5% to 5% occur only once, and more than 1.2% lies in the top ten. Extraction of total RNA was performed on unfractionated whole blood. These receptors originate from a female donor in good health.

This chain uses TRBV9 with TRBJ2-5, with D possibly matching TRBD1 (6 bases). The CDR3 is 15 residues long. Deletions cut 3 bases from V and 7 bases from J, with 19 bases between. The germline CDR1 and CDR2 sequences are SGDLS and YYNGEE. The CDR3 coding sequence is TGTGCCAGCAGCGCAGGGGATGTTGGGTATAGGACCCAGTACTTC. This translates into CASSAGDVGYRTQYF.

This clonotype was detected ten times or more. The CDR3 here is CASSLERLEQYF. DNA of the CDR3: TGTGCCAGCAGTTTGGAACGGCTCGAGCAGTACTTC. This chain joins TRBV12-3 or TRBV12-4 and TRBJ2-7; D remains ambiguous. The V gene lost 3 bases and the J gene lost 6 bases, with 9 bases spanning the gap. There are 12 residues in the CDR3.

This clonotype was detected many times. In DNA form, the CDR3 reads TGTGCCAGCAGCTTATCCCCCCCCTTCCGACTAGATACAAGCCCCTACGAGCAGTACTTC. Translating it yields CASSLSPPFRLDTSPYEQYF. V usage is TRBV7-2 and J usage is TRBJ2-7, with D tentatively TRBD2 (6 bases). V was pared by 2 bases and J by 2 bases, with 28 bases between. CDR1 and CDR2 from the germline V gene are SGHTA and FQGNSA. The CDR3 is made up of 20 amino acids.

Ten or more counts support this clonotype. The rearrangement uses TRBV7-6 and TRBJ2-7, with D possibly TRBD1 on 5 matching bases. Trimming cost V 2 bases and J 6 bases, with 14 bases left between them. The CDR3 contains 14 residues. Per germline, CDR1 SGHVS and CDR2 FNYEAQ. The CDR3 loop reads CASSLFSGSSEQYF. The CDR3 coding sequence is TGTGCCAGCAGCTTATTCTCAGGGTCGAGCGAGCAGTACTTC.

The chain joins TRBV18 to TRBJ1-1; unclear D gene. The length of the CDR3 is 16 residues. Deletions cut 6 bases from V and 1 base from J, with 18 bases between. The germline gives CDR1 KGHSH, CDR2 LQKENI. As DNA, the CDR3 is TGTGCCAGCTCGCCCTTACAGCGGGCTGGGAACACTGAAGCTTTCTTT. Protein product: CASSPLQRAGNTEAFF.

This clonotype came up many times. The V gene is TRBV3-1, the J gene TRBJ1-5, with 8 bases matching TRBD1. Germline V gives CDR1 LGHDT, CDR2 YNNKEL (reference sequence). The CDR3 sequence is 13 residues long. The V gene end was trimmed by 3 bases and the J gene end by 7 bases; junction bases not matched to a gene: 2. The CDR3 here is CASSHRGRQPQHF. CDR3 bases: TGTGCCAGCAGCCACAGGGGGCGGCAGCCCCAGCATTTT.

The sample holds one count of this clonotype. A much larger clone is a single base away; this may be a read error. The missing conserved phenylalanine or tryptophan at the end of this CDR3 makes a read error likely. The chain employs TRBV12-3 or TRBV12-4 and TRBJ1-3, with 8 nucleotides matching TRBD1. CDR3 length: 14 amino acids. V gave up 5 bases and J gave up 4 bases; unmatched junction bases: 4. CDR3 region: CASSRTGTGNTIYC. CDR3 DNA sequence: TGTGCCAGCAGTCGGACAGGGACAGGAAACACCATATATTGT.

This clonotype was seen more than once but under ten times. The rearrangement uses TRBV7-2 and TRBJ2-5, with 10 bases lining up with TRBD1. The CDR3 spans 15 residues. V lost 1 base to trimming and J lost 5 bases; unmatched junction nucleotides: 4. Germline loops: CDR1 SGHTA, CDR2 FQGNSA. CDR3 nucleotides: TGTGCCAGCAGCTTAGAGGGACAGGGGTGGGAGACCCAGTACTTC. Encoded protein: CASSLEGQGWETQYF.

This clonotype was observed many times. The rearrangement joins TRBV6-5 to TRBJ2-7; 9 bases line up with TRBD1. V shed 5 bases, J shed 6 bases, and the junction held 5 bases outside the gene matches. There are 13 residues in the CDR3. The germline V gene encodes CDR1 MNHEY and CDR2 SVGAGI. The CDR3 region is CASSQKTGGEQYF. In DNA, the CDR3 is TGTGCCAGCAGTCAAAAGACAGGGGGCGAGCAGTACTTC.

In this sample, this clonotype turned up many times. This chain links TRBV6-2 or TRBV6-3 with TRBJ2-5, with 9 bases lining up with TRBD2. This CDR3 spans 15 amino acids. V gave up 6 bases and J gave up 2 bases; unmatched junction bases: 7. CDR1 MNHEY and CDR2 SVGEGT come from the germline V gene. CDR3: CASRSLAGRQETQYF. The CDR3 coding sequence is TGTGCCAGCAGATCCCTAGCGGGGAGACAAGAGACCCAGTACTTC.

This clonotype was counted a single time. This may be a read error: a much more frequent sequence differs by one nucleotide. As DNA, the CDR3 is TGTGCCAGCTCACCACCCACAGGGAGTAACACAGATACGCAGTATTTT. It codes for CASSPPTGSNTDTQYF. The chain couples TRBV18 to TRBJ2-3, with TRBD1 as a possible D gene (6 bases). The V end lost 0 bases, the J end lost 2 bases, and 12 bases lay between the germline ends. CDR1 and CDR2 (germline): KGHSH, LQKENI. The CDR3 loop spans 16 amino acids.

In this sample, this clonotype turned up a few times. The rearrangement uses TRBV7-3 and TRBJ2-2; possibly TRBD1 for D (7 bases). With 3 bases removed from V and 6 bases from J, the gap between germline ends came to 11 bases. This CDR3 is 14 amino acids long. Germline V gives CDR1 SGHTA, CDR2 FQGTGA. CDR3 nucleotide sequence: TGTGCCAGCAGCTTTCAGGGGGGCCCCGGGGAGCTGTTTTTT. This sequence encodes CASSFQGGPGELFF. The complete variable domain, with remaining parts taken from reference TRBV7-3 and TRBJ2-2, reads GAGVSQTPSNKVTEKGKYVELRCDPISGHTALYWYRQSLGQGPEFLIYFQGTGAADDSGLPNDRFFAVRPEGSVSTLKIQRTERGDSAVYLCASSFQGGPGELFFGEGSRLTVL.

The chain is built from TRBV9 and TRBJ2-7; D tentatively fits TRBD1 or TRBD2 (7 bases each). This CDR3 spans 14 amino acids. Germline V gives CDR1 SGDLS, CDR2 YYNGEE. Trimming took off 2 bases at V and 5 bases at J, with 14 bases between the two ends. CDR3 in amino acids: CASSVAGGVNEQYF. The CDR3 DNA sequence: TGTGCCAGCAGCGTCGCAGGGGGGGTAAACGAGCAGTACTTC.

This clonotype was counted at least ten times. The chain is built from TRBV10-3 and TRBJ2-2; maybe TRBD1 (6 bases). The CDR3 runs 14 residues. V lost 6 bases and J lost 2, with 10 bases in between. Germline CDR1 ENHRY, CDR2 SYGVKD. The CDR3 coding sequence is TGTGCCATCAGGAGGACAGCAAACACCGGGGAGCTGTTTTTT. Translated: CAIRRTANTGELFF.

This clonotype was seen many times. This sequence joins TRBV29-1 and TRBJ2-6; D perhaps matches TRBD1 (6 bases). V shed 4 bases and J shed 0 bases, with 16 bases lying between them. The CDR3 has 17 residues. Germline V CDR1 and CDR2: SQVTM, ANQGSEA. The CDR3 protein is CSVGDAGEYSGANVLTF. CDR3 sequence (DNA): TGCAGCGTTGGGGATGCAGGGGAATACTCTGGGGCCAACGTCCTGACTTTC.

V is TRBV20-1 and J is TRBJ2-3; D is unclear. The V end was cut by 0 bases, the J end by 2 bases, with 6 bases between. Germline V gives CDR1 DFQATT, CDR2 SNEGSKA (reference sequence). The CDR3 runs 13 residues. CDR3 sequence (DNA): TGCAGTGCTAGAGATCAAAACACAGATACGCAGTATTTT. This codes for CSARDQNTDTQYF.

This clonotype was detected ten times or more. The chain is built from TRBV6-2 or TRBV6-3 and TRBJ1-5; D is perhaps TRBD1 (5 bases). CDR1 is MNHEY, CDR2 SVGEGT, per germline. Trimming shortened V by 2 bases and J by 7 bases, and 18 bases separated the two germline ends. The CDR3 has 16 amino acids. The CDR3 region has the DNA TGTGCCAGCAGTTACGGAGTACGGGGGGATGACCAGCCCCAGCATTTT. Translation: CASSYGVRGDDQPQHF.

V and J are TRBV28 and TRBJ1-3; D remains ambiguous. V was cut by 6 bases and J by 0 bases, with 9 bases left in between. CDR1 is MDHEN and CDR2 is SYDVKM in the germline V gene. CDR3 length equals 14 residues. This CDR3 is CASRPQSSGNTIYF. The CDR3 coding sequence is TGTGCCAGCAGGCCACAAAGCTCTGGAAACACCATATATTTT.

The CDR3 coding sequence is TGTGCCAGCAGCTTGCTCGCTACACAGAGCTATAATTCACCCCTCCACTTT. It is translated as CASSLLATQSYNSPLHF. The chain joins TRBV5-4 to TRBJ1-6; D remains ambiguous. Trimming removed 1 base at V and 3 bases at J, with 14 bases between. The CDR3 totals 17 residues. Germline V gene lookup returns CDR1 SGHNT and CDR2 YYREEE (reference sequence).

This clonotype occurred many times. The chain employs TRBV12-3 or TRBV12-4 and TRBJ2-3; D remains unclear. The CDR3 is 13 amino acids. V lost 6 bases and J 1 base, leaving 8 bases between the germline ends. The CDR3 bases are TGTGCCAGCAGGCATGCCGGCACAGATACGCAGTATTTT. It specifies CASRHAGTDTQYF.

This clonotype was detected many times. V usage is TRBV6-4 and J usage is TRBJ2-1; 11 nucleotides align to TRBD2. V trimming: 5 bases; J trimming: 8 bases; junction bases outside the gene matches: 5. The CDR3 extends over 14 amino acids. CDR1 MRHNA and CDR2 SNTAGT come from the germline V gene. The CDR3: CASSKGLAVDEQFF. The CDR3 coding sequence is TGTGCCAGCAGTAAGGGACTAGCGGTGGATGAGCAGTTCTTC.

There are many counts of this clonotype. The rearrangement uses TRBV28 and TRBJ1-2; no definite D call. The CDR3 spans 11 residues. In germline, CDR1 is MDHEN, CDR2 SYDVKM. With 6 bases removed from V and 4 bases from J, the gap between germline ends came to 6 bases. This CDR3 reads CASRGPYGYTF. In nucleotides, the CDR3 is TGTGCCAGCAGAGGGCCCTATGGCTACACCTTC.

This clonotype was seen ten or more times. The V and J genes are TRBV12-3 or TRBV12-4 and TRBJ1-6; 9 bases agree with TRBD1. With V trimmed by 5 bases and J by 5 bases, 7 bases remained unmatched. This CDR3 comprises 16 residues. Here the CDR3 DNA reads TGTGCCAGCAGTACCCACAGGGGGCGAGATAATTCACCCCTCCACTTT. Amino acid sequence: CASSTHRGRDNSPLHF.

This clonotype was seen more than once but under ten times. The chain joins TRBV7-2 to TRBJ2-5; D unresolved. V lost 4 bases and J 4 bases, leaving 7 bases between the germline ends. Per germline, CDR1 SGHTA and CDR2 FQGNSA. The CDR3 contains 12 residues. CDR3 DNA sequence: TGTGCCAGCAGCTCGAATGGAGAGACCCAGTACTTC. It encodes CASSSNGETQYF.

The sample holds many counts of this clonotype. The chain recombines TRBV5-1 with TRBJ1-1, with D hard to call. V dropped 3 bases and J dropped 0 bases, with 12 bases sitting between them. Germline CDR1 SGHRS, CDR2 YFSETQ. The CDR3 consists of 15 residues. DNA for the CDR3: TGCGCCAGCAGCTCGACGGGCCATTTGAACACTGAAGCTTTCTTT. Protein product: CASSSTGHLNTEAFF.

This clonotype has at least ten counts. The chain carries TRBV7-9 and TRBJ2-3, with D unresolved. The CDR3 spans 12 residues. Between the trimmed V and J ends, which lost 5 bases and 6 bases, there was a span of 9 bases. Germline V gene lookup returns CDR1 SEHNR and CDR2 FQNEAQ (reference sequence). As DNA, the CDR3 is TGTGCCAGCAGCCCCCTTTCCGATACGCAGTATTTT. Protein: CASSPLSDTQYF.

This clonotype was seen ten or more times. V and J are TRBV5-1 and TRBJ1-1, with D unresolved. Germline V gives CDR1 SGHRS, CDR2 YFSETQ. Trimming pared 1 base from V and 1 base from J, leaving 11 bases between. The CDR3 loop spans 15 amino acids. In DNA, the CDR3 is TGCGCCAGCAGCTTGTCCACGGGAACGAACACTGAAGCTTTCTTT. Translation gives CASSLSTGTNTEAFF.

At least ten counts were recorded for this clonotype. V and J are TRBV14 and TRBJ2-3; D possibly corresponds to TRBD1 (5 bases). Germline V CDR1 and CDR2: SGHDN, FVKESK. Trimming took off 4 bases at V and 4 bases at J, with 27 bases between the two ends. This CDR3 is 19 amino acids long. CDR3 coding DNA: TGTGCCAGCAGCCCTAGTGAATTGGCCAGGGCATTAATTCCAGATACGCAGTATTTT. The encoded protein is CASSPSELARALIPDTQYF.